This TCR beta chain was observed in a study of siplizumab effects on memory and regulatory T cells. Study-level findings and limits: Greater diversity than memory cells seemed evident in naive T cells, which also appeared to be major alloresponse contributors.

Turning to this clone: Its antigen is unknown.

The CDR3 has 16 amino acids. The germline CDR1 and CDR2 sequences are MNHEY and SVGAGI. The V segment lost 0 bases and the J segment 4 bases; nucleotides outside the gene matches: 7. Sequencing was performed with immunoSEQ multiplex PCR; in TCRdb, only in-frame clones are kept and a portion is missing. The repertoire holds 92,000 or so clones, about 87% seen once, with 15% in the top ten. The source material was CD4+ T cells sorted from blood. The rearrangement joins TRBV6-5 to TRBJ1-2, with TRBD1 identical over 8 bases. The source of this sequence is a human donor in good health. DNA of the CDR3: TGTGCCAGCAGTTACTCGTCAGGGGGCCAAGGCTATGGCTACACCTTC. Translating gives CASSYSSGGQGYGYTF.